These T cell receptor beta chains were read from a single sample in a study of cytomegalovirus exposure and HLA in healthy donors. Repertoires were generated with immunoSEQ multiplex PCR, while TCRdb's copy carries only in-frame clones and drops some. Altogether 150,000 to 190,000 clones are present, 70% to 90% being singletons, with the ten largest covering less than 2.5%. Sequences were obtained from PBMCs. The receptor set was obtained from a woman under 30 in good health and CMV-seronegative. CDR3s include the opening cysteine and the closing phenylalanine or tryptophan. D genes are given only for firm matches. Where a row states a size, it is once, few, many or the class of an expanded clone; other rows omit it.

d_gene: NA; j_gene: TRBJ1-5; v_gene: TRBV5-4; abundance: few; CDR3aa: CASSFDGHQPQHF; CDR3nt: TGTGCCAGCAGCTTTGACGGACACCAGCCCCAGCATTTT
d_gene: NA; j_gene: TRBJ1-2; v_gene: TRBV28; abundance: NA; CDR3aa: CASRGYRAGDDGYTF; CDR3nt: TGTGCCAGCAGGGGATATCGGGCAGGGGATGATGGCTACACCTTC
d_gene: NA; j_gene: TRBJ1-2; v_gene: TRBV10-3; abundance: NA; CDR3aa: CATMDTKNYGYTF; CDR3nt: TGTGCCACGATGGACACAAAGAACTATGGCTACACCTTC
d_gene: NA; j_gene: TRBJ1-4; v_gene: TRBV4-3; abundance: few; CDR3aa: CASSQDPRGWGTNEKLFF; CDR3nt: TGCGCCAGCAGCCAAGATCCCAGGGGTTGGGGGACTAATGAAAAACTGTTTTTT
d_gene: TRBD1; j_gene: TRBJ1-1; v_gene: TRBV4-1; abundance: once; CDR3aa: CASSHLDRAGPNTEAFF; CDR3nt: TGCGCCAGCAGCCACTTAGACAGGGCGGGCCCGAACACTGAAGCTTTCTTT
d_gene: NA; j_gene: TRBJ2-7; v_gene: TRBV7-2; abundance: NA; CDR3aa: CASSSNWAAGYEQYF; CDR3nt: TGTGCCAGCAGCTCAAACTGGGCGGCGGGCTACGAGCAGTACTTC
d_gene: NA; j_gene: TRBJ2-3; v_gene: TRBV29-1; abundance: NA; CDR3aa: CSVEVTSSTDTQYF; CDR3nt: TGCAGCGTTGAAGTGACATCTAGCACAGATACGCAGTATTTT
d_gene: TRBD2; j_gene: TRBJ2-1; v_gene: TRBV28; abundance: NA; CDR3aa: CATREGVIDEQFF; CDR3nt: TGTGCCACCAGGGAGGGTGTGATCGATGAGCAGTTCTTC
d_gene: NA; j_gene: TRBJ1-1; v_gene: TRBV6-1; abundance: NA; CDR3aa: CASSFAGTKDTEAFF; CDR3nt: TGTGCCAGCAGTTTCGCAGGGACAAAGGACACTGAAGCTTTCTTT
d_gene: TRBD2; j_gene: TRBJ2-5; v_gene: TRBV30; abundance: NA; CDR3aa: CAWSPGTTSRETQYF; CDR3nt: TGTGCCTGGAGCCCCGGGACTACCAGCCGGGAGACCCAGTACTTC
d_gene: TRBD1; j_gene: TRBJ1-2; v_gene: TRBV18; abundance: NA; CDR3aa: CASSPDRLKDQGANYGYTF; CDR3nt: TGTGCCAGCTCACCCGACCGCCTCAAAGATCAGGGGGCGAACTATGGCTACACCTTC
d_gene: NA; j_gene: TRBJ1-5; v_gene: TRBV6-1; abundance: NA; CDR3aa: CASSESGDLLPYNQPQHF; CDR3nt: TGTGCCAGCAGTGAATCAGGGGATCTACTCCCTTACAATCAGCCCCAGCATTTT
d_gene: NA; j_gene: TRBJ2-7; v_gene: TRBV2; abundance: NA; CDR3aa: CASSESRGYEQYF; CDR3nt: TGTGCCAGCAGTGAGAGCAGGGGTTACGAGCAGTACTTC
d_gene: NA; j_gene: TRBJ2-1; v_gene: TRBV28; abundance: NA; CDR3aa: CASSRMAAGARNEQFF; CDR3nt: TGTGCCAGCAGCCGGATGGCGGCAGGGGCGCGGAATGAGCAGTTCTTC
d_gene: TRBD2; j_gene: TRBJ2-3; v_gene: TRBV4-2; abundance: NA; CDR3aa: CASSQATSGTDTQYF; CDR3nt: TGTGCCAGCAGCCAAGCCACTAGCGGCACAGATACGCAGTATTTT
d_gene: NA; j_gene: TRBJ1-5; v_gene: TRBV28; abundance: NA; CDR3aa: CASTRSRGRSNQPQHF; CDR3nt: TGTGCCAGCACCCGAAGTAGGGGCAGAAGCAATCAGCCCCAGCATTTT
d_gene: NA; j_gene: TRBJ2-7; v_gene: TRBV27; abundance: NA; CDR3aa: CASTSGGGTDGYEQYF; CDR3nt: TGTGCCAGCACCAGCGGCGGCGGGACAGACGGCTACGAGCAGTACTTC
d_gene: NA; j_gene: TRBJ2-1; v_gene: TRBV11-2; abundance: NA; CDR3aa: CASSSGTPYNEQFF; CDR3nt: TGTGCCAGCAGCTCCGGGACACCTTACAATGAGCAGTTCTTC
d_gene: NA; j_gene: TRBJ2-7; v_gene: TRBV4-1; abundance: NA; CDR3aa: CASSQDQAGIRPGEQYF; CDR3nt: TGCGCCAGCAGCCAAGATCAGGCCGGGATACGACCGGGCGAGCAGTACTTC
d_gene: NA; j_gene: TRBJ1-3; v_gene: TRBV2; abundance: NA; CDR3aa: CASSATGISGNTIYF; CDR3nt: TGTGCCAGCAGCGCTACAGGGATCTCTGGAAACACCATATATTTT
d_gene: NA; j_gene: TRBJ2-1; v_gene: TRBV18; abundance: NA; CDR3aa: CASSPTAGLLKQDEQFF; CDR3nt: TGTGCCAGCTCACCCACCGCCGGGTTGCTAAAACAGGATGAGCAGTTCTTC
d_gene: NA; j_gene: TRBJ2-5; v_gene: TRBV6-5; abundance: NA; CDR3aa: CASSYLGLAQYF; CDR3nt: TGTGCCAGCAGTTACTTAGGACTGGCCCAGTACTTC
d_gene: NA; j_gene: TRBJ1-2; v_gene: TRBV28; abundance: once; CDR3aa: CASTSGAVYGYTF; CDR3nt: TGTGCCAGCACCTCCGGCGCGGTCTATGGCTACACCTTC
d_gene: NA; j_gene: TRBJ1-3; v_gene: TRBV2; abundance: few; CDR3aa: CASSETGTGNTIYF; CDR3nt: TGTGCCAGCAGTGAAACAGGGACTGGAAACACCATATATTTT
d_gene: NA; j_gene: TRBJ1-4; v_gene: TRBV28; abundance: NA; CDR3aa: CASSLGASTNEKLFF; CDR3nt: TGTGCCAGCTCCCTAGGAGCCTCAACTAATGAAAAACTGTTTTTT
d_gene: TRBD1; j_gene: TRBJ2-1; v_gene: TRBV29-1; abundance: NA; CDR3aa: CSVDRGIIYNEQFF; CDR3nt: TGCAGCGTGGACAGGGGAATAATATACAATGAGCAGTTCTTC
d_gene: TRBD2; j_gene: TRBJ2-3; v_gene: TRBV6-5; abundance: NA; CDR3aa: CASSPGGGLADTQYF; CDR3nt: TGTGCCAGCAGCCCCGGGGGGGGCTTGGCAGATACGCAGTATTTT
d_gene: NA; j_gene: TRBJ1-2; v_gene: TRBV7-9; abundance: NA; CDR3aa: CASSSNWGENYGYTF; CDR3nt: TGTGCCAGCAGCTCCAATTGGGGAGAGAACTATGGCTACACCTTC
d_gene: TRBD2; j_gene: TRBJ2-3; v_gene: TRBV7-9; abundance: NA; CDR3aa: CASSPWGGGATDTQYF; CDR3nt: TGTGCCAGCAGCCCATGGGGCGGGGGGGCCACAGATACGCAGTATTTT
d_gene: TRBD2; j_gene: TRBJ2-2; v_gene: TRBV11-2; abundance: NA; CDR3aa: CASSASLAGGVRTGELFF; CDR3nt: TGTGCCAGCAGCGCATCTCTAGCGGGGGGAGTGAGAACCGGGGAGCTGTTTTTT
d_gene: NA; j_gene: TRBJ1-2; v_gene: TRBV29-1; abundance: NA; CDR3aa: CSAGDFAANYGYTF; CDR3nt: TGCAGCGCCGGGGACTTTGCGGCTAACTATGGCTACACCTTC
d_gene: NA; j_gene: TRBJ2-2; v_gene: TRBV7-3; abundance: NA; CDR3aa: CASSLSPTSNTGELFF; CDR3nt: TGTGCCAGCAGCTTAAGCCCAACTTCGAACACCGGGGAGCTGTTTTTT
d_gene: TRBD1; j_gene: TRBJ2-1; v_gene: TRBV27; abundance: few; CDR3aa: CASSSTGGVREQFF; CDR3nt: TGTGCCAGCAGTTCGACAGGGGGAGTTCGGGAGCAGTTCTTC
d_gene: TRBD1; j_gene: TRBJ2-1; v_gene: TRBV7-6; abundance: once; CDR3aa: CASSRTGGEYNEQFF; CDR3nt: TGTGCCAGCAGCAGAACAGGGGGCGAGTACAATGAGCAGTTCTTC
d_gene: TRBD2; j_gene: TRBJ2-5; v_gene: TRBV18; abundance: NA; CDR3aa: CASSPQGSGSPETQYF; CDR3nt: TGTGCCAGCTCACCACAGGGTAGCGGGAGTCCAGAGACCCAGTACTTC
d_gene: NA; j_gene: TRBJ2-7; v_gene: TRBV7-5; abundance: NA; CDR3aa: CARYDGQGPHEQYF; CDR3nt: TGTGCCAGATACGACGGACAGGGCCCCCACGAGCAGTACTTC
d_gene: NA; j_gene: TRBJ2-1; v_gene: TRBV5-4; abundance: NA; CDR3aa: CASSSWTHHNEQFF; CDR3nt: TGTGCCAGCAGCTCATGGACTCACCACAATGAGCAGTTCTTC
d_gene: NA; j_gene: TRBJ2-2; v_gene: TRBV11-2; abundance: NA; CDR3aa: CASSLDGLALGGELFF; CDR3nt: TGTGCCAGCAGCTTAGATGGCCTAGCGCTAGGCGGGGAGCTGTTTTTT
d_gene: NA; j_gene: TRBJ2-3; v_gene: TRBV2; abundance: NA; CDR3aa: CASTPSRGTDTQYF; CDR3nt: TGTGCCAGCACCCCCTCGCGGGGCACAGATACGCAGTATTTT
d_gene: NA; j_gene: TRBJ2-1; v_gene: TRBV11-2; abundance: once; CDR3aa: CASSLLLSSYNEQFF; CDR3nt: TGTGCCAGCAGCTTATTGCTAAGCTCCTACAATGAGCAGTTCTTC
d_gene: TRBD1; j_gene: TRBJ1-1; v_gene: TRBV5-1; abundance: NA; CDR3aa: CASRTGTGGTEAFF; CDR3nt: TGCGCCAGCAGAACCGGGACAGGGGGCACTGAAGCTTTCTTT
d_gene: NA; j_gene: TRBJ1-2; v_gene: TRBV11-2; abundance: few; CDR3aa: CASSPPTSGYTF; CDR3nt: TGTGCCAGCAGCCCGCCAACTTCGGGCTACACCTTC
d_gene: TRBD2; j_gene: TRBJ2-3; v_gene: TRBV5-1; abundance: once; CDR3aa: CASSSGLAGVVGTDTQYF; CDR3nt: TGCGCCAGCAGCTCGGGACTAGCGGGAGTGGTAGGCACAGATACGCAGTATTTT
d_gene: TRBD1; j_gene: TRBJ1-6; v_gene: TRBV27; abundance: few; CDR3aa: CASSPGQNNSPLHF; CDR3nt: TGTGCCAGCAGCCCGGGACAGAATAATTCACCCCTCCACTTT
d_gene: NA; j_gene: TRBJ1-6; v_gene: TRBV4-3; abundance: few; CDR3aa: CASSQVAGNSPLHF; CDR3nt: TGCGCCAGCAGCCAAGTTGCAGGGAATTCACCCCTCCACTTT
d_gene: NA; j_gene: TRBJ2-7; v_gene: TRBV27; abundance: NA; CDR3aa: CASSPAPGRGSYEQYF; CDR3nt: TGTGCCAGCAGTCCGGCCCCAGGACGGGGCTCCTACGAGCAGTACTTC
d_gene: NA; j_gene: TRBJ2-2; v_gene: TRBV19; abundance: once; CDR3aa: CASSPYSSANTGELFF; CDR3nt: TGTGCCAGTAGTCCCTATAGTAGTGCGAACACCGGGGAGCTGTTTTTT